The 23 T cell receptor beta chains reported below all come from one sample, sequenced in a study of regulatory T cells in long-lasting Graves disease. Arm-PCR with iRepertoire HTBI primers amplified the CDR3 regions for these TCR beta libraries. One entry per CDR3 protein, called by TCRdb with MiXCR from the multiplex PCR reads. The sample consists of around 450,000 distinct CDR3 sequences, under 20% of them appearing once. The sample's time point: newly diagnosed GD, antithyroid drugs for less than 3 months. PBMCs were the source of the RNA used for TCR sequencing. Separately, the same data were catalogued under a study of T cells in Graves' hyperthyroidism and ophthalmopathy.

The sample consisted of peripheral blood mononuclear cells (PBMCs), taken at new diagnosis, from a patient treated with antithyroid drugs. Receptors originate from a man aged 35 to 55 with Graves disease.

In this sample, this clonotype turned up many times. The chain combines TRBV2 with TRBJ1-2, with 8 bases matching TRBD1. J gave up 2 bases and V 4 bases, and 3 bases lay outside the gene matches. The germline V gene encodes CDR1 SNHLY and CDR2 FYNNEI. The CDR3 totals 14 residues. The CDR3 sequence: CASSGDRMNYGYTF. The DNA of the CDR3 is TGTGCCAGCAGTGGGGACAGGATGAACTATGGCTACACCTTC.

This clonotype was seen at least ten times. The J gene is TRBJ1-3, the V gene TRBV2, with unresolved D. V was trimmed by 7 bases and J by 2 bases, leaving 9 bases between them. Germline assignment: CDR1 SNHLY and CDR2 FYNNEI. The CDR3 length is 13 residues. The CDR3 DNA is TGTGCCAGCACCAGGAATACTGGAAACACCATATATTTT. As protein: CASTRNTGNTIYF.

This clonotype showed up just a few times. The J gene is TRBJ2-5, the V gene TRBV29-1; D not certain. The CDR3 sequence is 11 residues long. Germline V gene data show CDR1 as SQVTM and CDR2 as ANQGSEA. Trimming removed 3 bases at V and 4 bases at J, with 6 bases between. CDR3 in DNA: TGCAGCGTTGACCGACGAGAGACCCAGTACTTC. This gives the protein CSVDRRETQYF.

This clonotype has ten or more counts. The chain combines TRBV7-3 with TRBJ2-7; TRBD1 aligns across 8 bases. Germline trimming cut 0 bases from V and 5 bases from J; bases unmatched to any gene: 6. This CDR3 contains 15 residues. Per the germline V gene, CDR1 is SGHTA and CDR2 is FQGTGA. The CDR3 loop is CASSLTGTGYNEQYF. The CDR3 DNA sequence: TGTGCCAGCAGCTTAACCGGGACAGGTTACAACGAGCAGTACTTC.

V gene TRBV12-5 combines with J gene TRBJ2-2, with TRBD2 matching over 11 bases. CDR3 length equals 16 residues. V lost 4 bases, J lost 3 bases, and 4 bases stayed unmatched. The V gene's germline CDR1 is LGHNT and CDR2 FRNRAP. CDR3 DNA: TGTGCTAGTGGTTCGGGGACTAGCGGAGACACCGGGGAGCTGTTTTTT. Translating gives CASGSGTSGDTGELFF. Based on the CDR3 plus reference TRBV12-5 and TRBJ2-2, the full variable domain is DARVTQTPRHKVTEMGQEVTMRCQPILGHNTVFWYRQTMMQGLELLAYFRNRAPLDDSGMPKDRFSAEMPDATLATLKIQPSEPRDSAVYFCASGSGTSGDTGELFFGEGSRLTVL.

This clonotype was counted between two and nine times. The CDR3 is CSARYPRGAGETQYF. CDR3 DNA: TGCAGTGCAAGATACCCCAGGGGCGCAGGGGAGACCCAGTACTTC. The chain combines TRBV20-1 with TRBJ2-5, with D maybe TRBD1 (6 bases). V lost 6 bases, J lost 5 bases, and 22 bases lay in between. Germline lookup yields CDR1 DFQATT and CDR2 SNEGSKA (reference sequence). CDR3 size: 15 residues.

The table lists this clonotype with many counts. V is TRBV7-3 and J is TRBJ2-3; the D is unclear. The V end was cut by 6 bases, the J end by 1 base, with 11 bases between. Germline V gene sequence: CDR1 SGHTA, CDR2 FQGTGA. This CDR3 is built from 14 residues. The CDR3 loop reads CASSTGGGTDTQYF. The CDR3 DNA is TGTGCCAGCAGTACCGGTGGGGGCACAGATACGCAGTATTTT.

This clonotype was seen at least ten times. The V call is TRBV20-1, the J call TRBJ2-5; D unclear. The CDR3 extends over 12 amino acids. Deletions cut 4 bases from V and 5 bases from J, with 11 bases between. CDR1 is DFQATT and CDR2 is SNEGSKA in the germline V gene (reference sequence). The CDR3 loop is CSATSPTETQYF. The CDR3 nucleotides read TGCAGTGCTACATCGCCGACGGAGACCCAGTACTTC.

This clonotype has a handful of counts. J is TRBJ2-1 and V is TRBV5-1, with 8 positions matching TRBD2. CDR3 length: 19 residues. J lost 3 bases, V lost 3 bases, and 17 bases had no gene match. CDR1 SGHRS and CDR2 YFSETQ come from the germline V gene. The CDR3 spells CASSSLAVRSGSGYNEQFF. DNA of the CDR3: TGCGCCAGCAGCTCGTTAGCGGTACGAAGCGGGAGTGGCTACAATGAGCAGTTCTTC. Variable domain in full (rest from reference TRBV5-1 and TRBJ2-1): KAGVTQTPRYLIKTRGQQVTLSCSPISGHRSVSWYQQTPGQGLQFLFEYFSETQRNKGNFPGRFSGRQFSNSRSEMNVSTLELGDSALYLCASSSLAVRSGSGYNEQFFGPGTRLTVL.

This clonotype was detected ten times or more. The gene calls are TRBV28 and TRBJ2-3; D possibly corresponds to TRBD2 (5 bases). This CDR3 comprises 14 residues. Germline CDR1 is MDHEN and CDR2 is SYDVKM. V was cut by 5 bases and J by 1 base, with 10 bases left in between. The CDR3 spells CASSGEIGTDTQYF. CDR3 nucleotide sequence: TGTGCCAGCAGTGGGGAGATTGGCACAGATACGCAGTATTTT.

This clonotype showed up just once. The chain joins TRBV5-4 to TRBJ2-7, with 9 bases that match TRBD1. This CDR3 has 13 amino acids. Germline trimming cut 3 bases from V and 7 bases from J; bases unmatched to any gene: 5. Germline V gene data show CDR1 as SGHNT and CDR2 as YYREEE (reference sequence). For the CDR3, the DNA is TGTGCCAGCAGCTCCGGGACAGGGAGAGAGCAGTACTTC. Its translation: CASSSGTGREQYF. The variable domain in full, completed from reference TRBV5-4 and TRBJ2-7, reads ETGVTQSPTHLIKTRGQQVTLRCSSQSGHNTVSWYQQALGQGPQFIFQYYREEENGRGNFPPRFSGLQFPNYSSELNVNALELDDSALYLCASSSGTGREQYFGPGTRLTVT.

This clonotype was seen many times. The chain couples TRBV6-5 to TRBJ2-5; 7 bases agree with TRBD1. This CDR3 has 15 amino acids. The germline gives CDR1 MNHEY, CDR2 SVGAGI. Losses at the gene ends were 0 bases for V and 2 bases for J; bases not matched to a gene: 3. The CDR3 DNA reads as TGTGCCAGCAGTTACTCCGGGACAGCACAAGAGACCCAGTACTTC. Its protein product is CASSYSGTAQETQYF.

This clonotype was counted at least ten times. The genes are TRBV2 and TRBJ1-1, with 7 bases matching TRBD1. The CDR3 covers 14 residues. With 5 bases clipped from V and 4 bases from J, the junction kept 7 bases outside the gene matches. The germline CDR1 and CDR2 sequences are SNHLY and FYNNEI. Here the CDR3 reads CASSSDRDRTEAFF. The CDR3 nucleotides are TGTGCCAGCAGTTCTGACAGGGATCGCACTGAAGCTTTCTTT.

The sample holds many counts of this clonotype. The V call is TRBV12-3 or TRBV12-4, the J call TRBJ2-4; D is possibly TRBD1 (5 bases). The germline V and J ends were trimmed by 7 bases and 0 bases, with 19 bases remaining between them. The length of the CDR3 is 17 residues. The CDR3 region has the DNA TGTGCCAGCACTCTCACAGGATCCAGACTAGCCAAAAACATTCAGTACTTC. Encoded protein: CASTLTGSRLAKNIQYF.

This clonotype has a count of ten or more. The chain has TRBV24-1 and TRBJ2-3; D not resolved. V lost 1 base and J 5 bases, leaving 9 bases between the germline ends. Germline-derived CDR1 and CDR2 are KGHDR and SFDVKD. The CDR3 is 14 residues long. Here the CDR3 DNA reads TGTGCCACCAGTGATTTCCACAGAAGAGATACGCAGTATTTT. It specifies CATSDFHRRDTQYF.

In DNA form, the CDR3 reads TGTGCCAGCAGTCGACAGTGGCAAGAGACCCAGTACTTC. Protein: CASSRQWQETQYF. The genes are TRBV27 and TRBJ2-5; D perhaps matches TRBD1 (5 bases). This CDR3 is 13 amino acids long. Trimming left V 5 bases short and J 2 bases short, with 9 bases between. Germline V CDR1 and CDR2: MNHEY, SMNVEV (reference sequence).

The table lists this clonotype with a few counts. The chain is built from TRBV28 and TRBJ2-2; D gene ambiguous. Trimming cost V 7 bases and J 0 bases, with 9 bases left between them. The germline V gene encodes CDR1 MDHEN and CDR2 SYDVKM. There are 14 residues in the CDR3. The CDR3 nucleotides are TGTGCCAGCACTCCGGACGCGAACACCGGGGAGCTGTTTTTT. It is translated as CASTPDANTGELFF.

The chain uses TRBV28 and TRBJ2-5; 10 nucleotides agree with TRBD2. Per germline, CDR1 MDHEN and CDR2 SYDVKM. V dropped 0 bases and J dropped 1; count of bases not matched to a gene: 2. This CDR3 has 16 amino acids. Written as DNA, the CDR3 is TGTGCCAGCAGTTTATGGACTAGCGGGTCCCAAGAGACCCAGTACTTC. Translated: CASSLWTSGSQETQYF.

This clonotype came up many times. The rearrangement joins TRBV28 to TRBJ2-7; 7 bases agree with TRBD1. The CDR3 spans 14 residues. V dropped 5 bases and J dropped 2; count of bases not matched to a gene: 6. Germline loops: CDR1 MDHEN, CDR2 SYDVKM. The chain's CDR3 is CASSTGQRAYEQYF. CDR3 in DNA: TGTGCCAGCAGTACGGGACAGCGCGCCTACGAGCAGTACTTC.

In this sample, this clonotype turned up many times. The CDR3 protein is CATSPQGALNEQYF. The CDR3 nucleotides are TGTGCCACCAGCCCACAGGGGGCGTTGAACGAGCAGTACTTC. This rearrangement joins TRBV24-1 to TRBJ2-7; 9 nucleotides line up with TRBD1. The J segment lost 5 bases and the V segment lost 7 bases, leaving 8 bases of the junction unmatched. The V gene's germline CDR1 is KGHDR and CDR2 SFDVKD. CDR3 length equals 14 residues.

In this sample, this clonotype turned up many times. DNA for the CDR3: TGTGCCAGCAGCGACCGACAGTTCTTC. Amino acid sequence: CASSDRQFF. The chain links TRBV7-9 to TRBJ2-1; no definite D call. V lost 5 bases and J lost 13, with 6 bases in between. The germline V gene has CDR1 SEHNR and CDR2 FQNEAQ (reference sequence). The CDR3 has 9 residues.

The chain couples TRBV6-2 or TRBV6-3 to TRBJ2-5; 8 bases are shared with TRBD1. J was trimmed by 5 bases and V by 8 bases; bases with no gene match: 10. The CDR3 loop spans 14 amino acids. Germline CDR1 is MNHEY and CDR2 is SVGEGT. In DNA form, the CDR3 reads TGTGCCAGCCAAGGACAGGGTGTTTCGGAGACCCAGTACTTC. As protein: CASQGQGVSETQYF.

This sequence joins TRBV12-3 or TRBV12-4 and TRBJ2-2, with 11 bases aligning to TRBD1. The CDR3 contains 14 residues. V was clipped by 7 bases and J by 7 bases; unmatched bases: 5. For the CDR3, the DNA is TGTGCCAGCACCCGGACAGGGGGCATCGGGGAGCTGTTTTTT. Its translation: CASTRTGGIGELFF.